What follows is one TCR beta chain and its context. All enrollees were about 18 to 100 years old and from fewer than 25 US areas. This specimen belongs to a study of blood T cell repertoires in COVID-19. V lost 5 bases and J 0 bases, leaving 21 bases between the germline ends. The CDR3 is made up of 18 amino acids. Per germline, CDR1 SGHTA and CDR2 FQGTGA. Authors' methods: Cell counts per sample came from amplifying reference gene primers. Profiled with immunoSEQ multiplex PCR; TCRdb holds only in-frame clones, not every one. D and trimming come from the DNA, and the V and J calls and clone size come from that table. The sample consists of fewer than 350,000 clones, approximately 89% of them appearing once.

The receptor's source is a middle-aged man who had been exposed to COVID-19. This chain joins TRBV7-3 and TRBJ2-3; possible D gene TRBD1, 5 bases. The source material was PBMCs or T cells enriched from blood (not recorded which). DNA for the CDR3: TGTGCCAGCAGCCTTTTGGGTTGGGGCGAGGCTAGCACAGATACGCAGTATTTT. Amino acid sequence: CASSLLGWGEASTDTQYF.